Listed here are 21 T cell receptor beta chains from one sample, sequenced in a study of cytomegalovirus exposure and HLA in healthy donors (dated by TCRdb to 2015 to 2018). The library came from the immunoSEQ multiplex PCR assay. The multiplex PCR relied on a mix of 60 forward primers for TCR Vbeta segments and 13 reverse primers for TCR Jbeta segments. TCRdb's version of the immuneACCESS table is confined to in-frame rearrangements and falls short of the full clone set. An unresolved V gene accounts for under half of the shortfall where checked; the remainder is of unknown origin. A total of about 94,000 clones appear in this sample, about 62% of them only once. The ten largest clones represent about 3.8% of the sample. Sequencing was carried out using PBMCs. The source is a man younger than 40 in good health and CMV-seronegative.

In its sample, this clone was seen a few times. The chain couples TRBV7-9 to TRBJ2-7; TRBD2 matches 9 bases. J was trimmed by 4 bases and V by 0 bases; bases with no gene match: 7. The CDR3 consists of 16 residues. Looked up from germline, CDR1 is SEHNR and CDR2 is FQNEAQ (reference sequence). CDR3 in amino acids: CASSLASGSPMYEQYF. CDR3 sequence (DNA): TGTGCCAGCAGCTTAGCTAGCGGGAGCCCCATGTACGAGCAGTACTTC. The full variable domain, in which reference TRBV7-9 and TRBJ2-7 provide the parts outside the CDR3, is DTGVSQNPRHKITKRGQNVTFRCDPISEHNRLYWYRQTLGQGPEFLTYFQNEAQLEKSRLLSDRFSAERPKGSFSTLEIQRTEQGDSAMYLCASSLASGSPMYEQYFGPGTRLTVT.

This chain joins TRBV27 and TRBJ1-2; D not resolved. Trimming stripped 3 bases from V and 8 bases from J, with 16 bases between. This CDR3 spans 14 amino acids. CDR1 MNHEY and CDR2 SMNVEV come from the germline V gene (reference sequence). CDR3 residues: CASSFWVGNGGYTF. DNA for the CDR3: TGTGCCAGCAGTTTTTGGGTAGGAAACGGGGGCTACACCTTC.

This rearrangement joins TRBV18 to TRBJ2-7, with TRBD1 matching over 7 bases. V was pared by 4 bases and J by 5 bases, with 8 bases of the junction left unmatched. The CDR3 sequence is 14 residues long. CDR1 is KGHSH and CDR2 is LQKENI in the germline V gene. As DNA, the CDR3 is TGTGCCAGCTCACTAACAGGGGTCGGCGACGAGCAGTACTTC. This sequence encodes CASSLTGVGDEQYF.

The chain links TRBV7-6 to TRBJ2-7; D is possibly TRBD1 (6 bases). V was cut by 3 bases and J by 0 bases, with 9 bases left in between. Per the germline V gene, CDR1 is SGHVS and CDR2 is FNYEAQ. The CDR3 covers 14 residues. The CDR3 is CASSLGANSYEQYF. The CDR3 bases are TGTGCCAGCAGCTTGGGGGCCAACTCCTACGAGCAGTACTTC.

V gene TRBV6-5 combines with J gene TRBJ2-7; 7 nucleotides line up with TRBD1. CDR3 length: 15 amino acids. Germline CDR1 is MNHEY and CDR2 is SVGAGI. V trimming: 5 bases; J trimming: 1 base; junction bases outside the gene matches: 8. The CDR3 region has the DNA TGTGCCAGCAGTGGGTACAGGGGCCTTTCCTACGAGCAGTACTTC. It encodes CASSGYRGLSYEQYF.

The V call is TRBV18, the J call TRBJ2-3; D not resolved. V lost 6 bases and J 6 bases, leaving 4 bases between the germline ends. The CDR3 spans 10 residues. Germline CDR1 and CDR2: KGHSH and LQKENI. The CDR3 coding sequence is TGTGCCAGCTCCGGGGATACGCAGTATTTT. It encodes CASSGDTQYF.

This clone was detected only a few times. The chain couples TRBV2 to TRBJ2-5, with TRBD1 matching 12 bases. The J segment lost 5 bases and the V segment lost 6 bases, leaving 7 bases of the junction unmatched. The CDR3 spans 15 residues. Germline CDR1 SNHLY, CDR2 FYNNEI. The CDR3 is CASSGTGGAWETQYF. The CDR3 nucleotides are TGTGCCAGCAGCGGGACAGGGGGCGCGTGGGAGACCCAGTACTTC.

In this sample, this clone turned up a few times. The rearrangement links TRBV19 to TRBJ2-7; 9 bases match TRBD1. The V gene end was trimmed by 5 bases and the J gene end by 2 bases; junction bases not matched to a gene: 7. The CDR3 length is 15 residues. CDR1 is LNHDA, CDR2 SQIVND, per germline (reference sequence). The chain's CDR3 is CASSEQGAETYEQYF. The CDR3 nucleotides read TGTGCCAGTAGTGAACAGGGGGCGGAAACCTACGAGCAGTACTTC.

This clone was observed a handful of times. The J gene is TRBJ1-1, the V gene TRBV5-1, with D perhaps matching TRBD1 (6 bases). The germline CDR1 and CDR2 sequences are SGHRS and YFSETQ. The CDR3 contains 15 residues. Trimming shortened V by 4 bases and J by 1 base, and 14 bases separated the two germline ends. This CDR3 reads CASSLRGGENTEAFF. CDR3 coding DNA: TGCGCCAGCAGCCTGAGGGGGGGCGAGAACACTGAAGCTTTCTTT.

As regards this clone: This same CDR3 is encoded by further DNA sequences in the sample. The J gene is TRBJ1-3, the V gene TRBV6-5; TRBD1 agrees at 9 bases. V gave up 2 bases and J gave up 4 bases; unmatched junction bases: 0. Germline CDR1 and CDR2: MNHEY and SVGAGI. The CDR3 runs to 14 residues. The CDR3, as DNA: TGTGCCAGCAGTTACGGACAGGGGGGAAACACCATATATTTT. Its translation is CASSYGQGGNTIYF.

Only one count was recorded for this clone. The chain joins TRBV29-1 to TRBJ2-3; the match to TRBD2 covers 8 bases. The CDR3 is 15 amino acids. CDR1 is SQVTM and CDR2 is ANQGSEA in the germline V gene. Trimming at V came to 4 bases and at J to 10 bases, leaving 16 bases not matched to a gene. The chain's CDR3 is CSVGKVAGSTVPQYF. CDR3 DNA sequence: TGCAGCGTTGGGAAGGTAGCGGGGTCCACAGTCCCGCAGTATTTT.

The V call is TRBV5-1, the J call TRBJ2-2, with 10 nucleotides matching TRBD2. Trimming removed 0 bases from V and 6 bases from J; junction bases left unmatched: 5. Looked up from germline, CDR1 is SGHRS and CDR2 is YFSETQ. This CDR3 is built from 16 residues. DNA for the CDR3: TGCGCCAGCAGCTTGGGGCTAGCGGGAGAGGCCGGGGAGCTGTTTTTT. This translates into CASSLGLAGEAGELFF. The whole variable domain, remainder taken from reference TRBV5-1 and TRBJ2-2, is KAGVTQTPRYLIKTRGQQVTLSCSPISGHRSVSWYQQTPGQGLQFLFEYFSETQRNKGNFPGRFSGRQFSNSRSEMNVSTLELGDSALYLCASSLGLAGEAGELFFGEGSRLTVL.

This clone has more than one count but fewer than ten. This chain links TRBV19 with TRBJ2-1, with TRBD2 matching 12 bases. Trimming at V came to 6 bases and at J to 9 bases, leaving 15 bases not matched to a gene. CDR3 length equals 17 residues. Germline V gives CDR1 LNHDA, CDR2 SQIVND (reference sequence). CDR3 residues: CASSRQRLAGGGGEQFF. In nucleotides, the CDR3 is TGTGCCAGTAGCCGTCAGAGGCTAGCGGGAGGGGGTGGTGAGCAGTTCTTC.

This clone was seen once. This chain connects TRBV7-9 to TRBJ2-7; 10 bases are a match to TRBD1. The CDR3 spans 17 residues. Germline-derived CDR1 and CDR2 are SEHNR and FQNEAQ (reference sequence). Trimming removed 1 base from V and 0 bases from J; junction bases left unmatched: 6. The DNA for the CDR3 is TGTGCCAGCAGCTTAGGGCAAGGACAGGGGGACTCCTACGAGCAGTACTTC. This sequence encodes CASSLGQGQGDSYEQYF.

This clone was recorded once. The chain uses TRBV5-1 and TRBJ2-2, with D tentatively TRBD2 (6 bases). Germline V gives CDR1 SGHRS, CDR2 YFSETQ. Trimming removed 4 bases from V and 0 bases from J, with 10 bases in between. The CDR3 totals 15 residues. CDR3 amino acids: CASSGRLANTGELFF. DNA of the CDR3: TGCGCCAGCAGCGGGCGACTAGCGAACACCGGGGAGCTGTTTTTT.

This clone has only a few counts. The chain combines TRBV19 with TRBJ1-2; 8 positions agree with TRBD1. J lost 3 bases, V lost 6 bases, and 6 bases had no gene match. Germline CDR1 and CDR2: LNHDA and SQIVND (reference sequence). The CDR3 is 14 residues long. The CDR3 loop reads CASRGQANYYGYTF. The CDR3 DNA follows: TGTGCCAGTAGGGGACAGGCAAACTACTATGGCTACACCTTC.

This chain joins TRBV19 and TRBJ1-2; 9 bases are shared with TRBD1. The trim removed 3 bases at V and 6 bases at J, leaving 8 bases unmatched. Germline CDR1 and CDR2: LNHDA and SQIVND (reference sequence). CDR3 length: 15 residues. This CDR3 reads CASSILNRDRDGYTF. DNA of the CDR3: TGTGCCAGTAGTATTCTGAATAGGGACAGGGATGGCTACACCTTC.

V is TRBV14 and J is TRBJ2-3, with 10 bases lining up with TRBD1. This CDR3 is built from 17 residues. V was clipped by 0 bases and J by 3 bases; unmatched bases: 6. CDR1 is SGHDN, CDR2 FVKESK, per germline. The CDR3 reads CASSQEDRDRGTDTQYF. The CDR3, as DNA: TGTGCCAGCAGCCAAGAGGACCGGGACAGGGGAACAGATACGCAGTATTTT.

The CDR3 region has the DNA TGTGCCTGGAGTTCGACCAGGGGAACTGAAGCTTTCTTT. Residues: CAWSSTRGTEAFF. V is TRBV30 and J is TRBJ1-1; D may be TRBD1 (6 bases). The CDR3 is made up of 13 amino acids. Germline V gene sequence: CDR1 GTSNPN, CDR2 SVGIG (reference sequence). V lost 2 bases, J lost 5 bases, and 12 bases lay in between.

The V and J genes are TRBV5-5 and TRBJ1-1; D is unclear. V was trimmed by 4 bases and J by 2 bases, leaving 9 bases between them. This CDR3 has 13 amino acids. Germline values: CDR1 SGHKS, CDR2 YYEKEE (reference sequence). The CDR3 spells CASSGQVNTEAFF. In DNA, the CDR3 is TGTGCCAGCAGCGGGCAGGTAAACACTGAAGCTTTCTTT.

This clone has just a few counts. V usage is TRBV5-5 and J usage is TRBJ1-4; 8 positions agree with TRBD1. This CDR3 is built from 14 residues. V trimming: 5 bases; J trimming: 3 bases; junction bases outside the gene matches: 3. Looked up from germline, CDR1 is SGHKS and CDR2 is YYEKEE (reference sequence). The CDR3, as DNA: TGTGCCAGCAGTCGGGACAGGTCTAATGAAAAACTGTTTTTT. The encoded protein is CASSRDRSNEKLFF. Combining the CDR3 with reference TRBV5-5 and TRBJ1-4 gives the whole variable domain DAGVTQSPTHLIKTRGQQVTLRCSPISGHKSVSWYQQVLGQGPQFIFQYYEKEERGRGNFPDRFSARQFPNYSSELNVNALLLGDSALYLCASSRDRSNEKLFFGSGTQLSVL.